Shown below are 18 T cell receptor beta chains from a single sample sequenced in a study of HIV-infected patients and healthy controls. Alpha and beta constant-region primers primed reverse transcription of 400 to 650 ng RNA. Using multiplexing indices, alpha and beta chain libraries were generated apart by chain-specific third strand synthesis. Each CDR3 protein gets one entry after TCRdb re-called the 5' RACE reads with MiXCR. The sample holds 8,000 to 10,000 distinct CDR3 sequences, roughly 7% seen once. The repertoire came from unfractionated whole blood and reflected all unsorted peripheral T cells. The sample was blood, taken before antiretroviral therapy. These receptors came from an adult with HIV infection.

The table lists this clonotype with many counts. The J gene is TRBJ2-7, the V gene TRBV18, with 7 positions matching TRBD1. Trimming at V came to 4 bases and at J to 4 bases, leaving 7 bases not matched to a gene. The CDR3 totals 14 residues. Germline V gene lookup returns CDR1 KGHSH and CDR2 LQKENI. The CDR3 bases are TGTGCCAGCTCACTAGGACAGGAGACATACGAGCAGTACTTC. Translating gives CASSLGQETYEQYF.

V and J are TRBV21-1 and TRBJ2-4; whether TRBD1, the table's D call, matches the DNA was not checked. TRBV21-1 is a pseudogene locus. This CDR3 is 13 amino acids long. The CDR3 is CASWGNSKNIQYF. The CDR3 DNA reads as TGTGCCAGCTGGGGGAACAGTAAGAACATTCAGTACTTC.

Ten or more counts support this clonotype. The V gene is TRBV4-1, the J gene TRBJ2-7, with 8 bases fitting TRBD2. J was trimmed by 5 bases and V by 0 bases; bases with no gene match: 0. Germline V lookup: CDR1 MGHRA, CDR2 YSYEKL. This CDR3 contains 13 residues. The CDR3: CASSQDSGNEQYF. CDR3 DNA: TGCGCCAGCAGCCAAGATAGCGGGAACGAGCAGTACTTC.

This clonotype has a count of ten or more. The chain has TRBV28 and TRBJ1-1; D may be TRBD1 (5 bases). Germline CDR1 is MDHEN and CDR2 is SYDVKM. The CDR3 covers 15 residues. Trimming stripped 5 bases from V and 2 bases from J, with 15 bases between. CDR3 in DNA: TGTGCCAGCAGTCCCCCTACGGGACTTAACACTGAAGCTTTCTTT. This translates into CASSPPTGLNTEAFF.

This clonotype has ten or more counts. This chain joins TRBV4-3 and TRBJ2-1; no reliable D call. Germline V gives CDR1 LGHNA, CDR2 YSLEER. The CDR3 is 16 amino acids. V was trimmed by 0 bases and J by 2 bases, leaving 11 bases between them. CDR3 sequence: CASSQDHPGPYNEQFF. The CDR3 DNA reads TGCGCCAGCAGCCAAGATCATCCAGGTCCCTACAATGAGCAGTTCTTC.

This clonotype has a count of ten or more. V usage is TRBV4-3 and J usage is TRBJ2-7; possibly TRBD2 for D (5 bases). CDR3 length: 15 residues. The ends were cut back, 0 bases at V and 2 bases at J, with 11 bases in the middle. The germline V gene encodes CDR1 LGHNA and CDR2 YSLEER. The CDR3 region is CASSQDLAFPYEQYF. The CDR3 nucleotides read TGCGCCAGCAGCCAAGATCTAGCATTTCCCTACGAGCAGTACTTC.

This clonotype was detected ten times or more. This chain uses TRBV5-1 with TRBJ2-2, with TRBD1 matching 11 bases. CDR3 length: 15 residues. Germline V gene data show CDR1 as SGHRS and CDR2 as YFSETQ. The trim removed 4 bases at V and 5 bases at J, leaving 4 bases unmatched. Here the CDR3 reads CASSTGTGGTGELFF. The CDR3, as DNA: TGCGCCAGCAGCACCGGGACAGGGGGGACCGGGGAGCTGTTTTTT.

This clonotype turned up a few times. V and J are TRBV19 and TRBJ1-5; D unclear. This CDR3 is built from 15 residues. V was trimmed by 6 bases and J by 0 bases, leaving 12 bases between them. Germline V CDR1 and CDR2: LNHDA, SQIVND (reference sequence). DNA for the CDR3: TGTGCCAGTAGGGTAACAGACTTTAGCAATCAGCCCCAGCATTTT. Its protein is CASRVTDFSNQPQHF. The full variable domain, completed using reference TRBV19 and TRBJ1-5, is DGGITQSPKYLFRKEGQNVTLSCEQNLNHDAMYWYRQDPGQGLRLIYYSQIVNDFQKGDIAEGYSVSREKKESFPLTVTSAQKNPTAFYLCASRVTDFSNQPQHFGDGTRLSIL.

This clonotype was seen repeatedly, ten times or more. The chain recombines TRBV12-3 or TRBV12-4 with TRBJ2-7, with a possible D match to TRBD2 (6 bases). This CDR3 has 10 residues. Trimming pared 8 bases from V and 4 bases from J, leaving 6 bases between. This CDR3 is CASGGYEQYF. The CDR3, as DNA: TGTGCCAGCGGGGGGTACGAGCAGTACTTC.

Many counts were recorded for this clonotype. This CDR3 reads CASSSWTGGTEAFF. In DNA, the CDR3 is TGTGCCAGCAGTTCCTGGACAGGGGGCACTGAAGCTTTCTTT. This sequence joins TRBV6-5 and TRBJ1-1; 10 nucleotides match TRBD1. CDR1 is MNHEY, CDR2 SVGAGI, per germline. The trim removed 4 bases at V and 4 bases at J, leaving 3 bases unmatched. This CDR3 has 14 amino acids.

This clonotype has a handful of counts. This chain connects TRBV11-3 to TRBJ2-1; 10 positions match TRBD2. Looked up from germline, CDR1 is SGHNT and CDR2 is YENEEA. The junction had 7 bases not matched to a gene; V was cut back by 5 bases and J by 6 bases. The CDR3 has 15 residues. CDR3 amino acids: CASSQTSGHPNEQFF. For the CDR3, the DNA is TGTGCCAGCAGCCAGACTAGCGGGCACCCCAATGAGCAGTTCTTC.

In this sample, this clonotype turned up many times. This rearrangement joins TRBV19 to TRBJ2-1; a weak D match, TRBD1 (6 bases). This CDR3 region has 16 residues. V lost 5 bases, J lost 4 bases, and 18 bases lay in between. Germline CDR1 LNHDA, CDR2 SQIVND (reference sequence). The CDR3 loop reads CASSSDSTIRYNEQFF. The CDR3 bases are TGTGCCAGTAGTTCGGACAGTACGATACGGTACAATGAGCAGTTCTTC.

This clonotype was seen at least ten times. The chain links TRBV6-5 to TRBJ1-2; a possible D gene is TRBD1 (5 bases). The CDR3 is 16 residues long. Trimming cost V 6 bases and J 2 bases, with 19 bases left between them. Germline V lookup: CDR1 MNHEY, CDR2 SVGAGI. The CDR3 coding sequence is TGTGCCAGCAGCATACGGAACAATCAGGGAAACTATGGCTACACCTTC. Its translation: CASSIRNNQGNYGYTF.

This clonotype was picked up many times. The CDR3: CASRGGSSGNTIYF. CDR3 nucleotide sequence: TGTGCCTCGCGAGGGGGGAGCTCTGGAAACACCATATATTTT. The chain employs TRBV6-6 and TRBJ1-3, with D possibly being TRBD1 (6 bases). Trimming shortened V by 11 bases and J by 0 bases, and 14 bases separated the two germline ends. The germline V gene encodes CDR1 MNHNY and CDR2 SVGAGI (reference sequence). This CDR3 is built from 14 residues.

At least ten counts were recorded for this clonotype. The V call is TRBV7-2, the J call TRBJ2-2; possibly TRBD1 or TRBD2 for D (6 bases each). Trimming cost V 4 bases and J 6 bases, with 12 bases left between them. The CDR3 is 14 amino acids. Germline V gene lookup returns CDR1 SGHTA and CDR2 FQGNSA. CDR3 in amino acids: CASSYLGGPGELFF. As DNA, the CDR3 is TGTGCCAGCAGCTATCTCGGGGGCCCCGGGGAGCTGTTTTTT.

This clonotype has ten or more counts. The gene calls are TRBV7-2 and TRBJ2-3; TRBD2 aligns across 14 bases. This CDR3 region has 16 residues. Per the germline V gene, CDR1 is SGHTA and CDR2 is FQGNSA. Germline trimming cut 0 bases from V and 5 bases from J; bases unmatched to any gene: 1. Here the CDR3 DNA reads TGTGCCAGCAGCTTAGCCGGGACTAGCGGGGGAGATACGCAGTATTTT. This codes for CASSLAGTSGGDTQYF.

This clonotype has a count of ten or more. This chain uses TRBV6-5 with TRBJ1-2; D is ambiguous. The CDR3 runs to 13 residues. Trimming took off 5 bases at V and 3 bases at J, with 10 bases between the two ends. The V gene's germline CDR1 is MNHEY and CDR2 SVGAGI. The CDR3: CASSPQPYYGYTF. The CDR3 DNA reads TGTGCCAGCAGTCCCCAACCTTACTATGGCTACACCTTC.

This clonotype has at least ten counts. This rearrangement joins TRBV11-2 to TRBJ2-2; D might be TRBD1 or TRBD2, each matching 5 bases. V lost 5 bases and J 7 bases, leaving 17 bases between the germline ends. Per germline, CDR1 SGHAT and CDR2 FQNNGV. The CDR3 is 15 residues long. The CDR3 sequence is CASSTGPTRGGELFF. Written as DNA, the CDR3 is TGTGCCAGCAGCACTGGACCCACGAGGGGCGGGGAGCTGTTTTTT.